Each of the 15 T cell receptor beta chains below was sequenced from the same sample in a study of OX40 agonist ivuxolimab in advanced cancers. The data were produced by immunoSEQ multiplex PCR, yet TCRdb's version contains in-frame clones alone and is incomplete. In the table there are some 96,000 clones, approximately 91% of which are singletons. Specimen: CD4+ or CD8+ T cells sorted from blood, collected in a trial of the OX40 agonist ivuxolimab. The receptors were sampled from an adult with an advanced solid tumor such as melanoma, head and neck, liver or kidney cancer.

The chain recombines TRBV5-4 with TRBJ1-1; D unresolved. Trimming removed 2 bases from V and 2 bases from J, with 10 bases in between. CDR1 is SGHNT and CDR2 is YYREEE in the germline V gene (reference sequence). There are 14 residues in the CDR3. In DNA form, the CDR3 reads TGTGCCAGCAGCTTTGGACCGCAAAACACTGAAGCTTTCTTT. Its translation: CASSFGPQNTEAFF.

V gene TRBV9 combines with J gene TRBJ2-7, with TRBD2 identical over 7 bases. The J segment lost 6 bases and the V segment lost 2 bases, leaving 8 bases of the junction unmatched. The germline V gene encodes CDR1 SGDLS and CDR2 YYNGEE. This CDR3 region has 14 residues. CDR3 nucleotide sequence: TGTGCCAGCAGCGTCGGACTAGTAACTGCCGAGCAGTACTTC. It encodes CASSVGLVTAEQYF.

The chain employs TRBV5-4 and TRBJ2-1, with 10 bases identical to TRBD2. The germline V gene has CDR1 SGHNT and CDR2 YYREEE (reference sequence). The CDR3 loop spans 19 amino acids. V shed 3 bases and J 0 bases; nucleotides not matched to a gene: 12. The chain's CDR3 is CASSSLGLAGASSYNEQFF. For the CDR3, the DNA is TGTGCCAGCAGCTCCCTGGGGCTAGCGGGGGCTAGCTCCTACAATGAGCAGTTCTTC.

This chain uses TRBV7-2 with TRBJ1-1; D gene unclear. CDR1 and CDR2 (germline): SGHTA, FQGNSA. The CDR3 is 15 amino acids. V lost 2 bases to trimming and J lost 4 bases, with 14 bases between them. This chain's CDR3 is CASSLMSGYGTEAFF. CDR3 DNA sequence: TGTGCCAGCAGCTTAATGTCCGGGTACGGCACTGAAGCTTTCTTT.

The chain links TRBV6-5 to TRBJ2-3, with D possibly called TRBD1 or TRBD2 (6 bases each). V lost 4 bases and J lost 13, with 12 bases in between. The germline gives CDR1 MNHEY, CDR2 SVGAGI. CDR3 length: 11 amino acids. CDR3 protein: CASSLGGRKYF. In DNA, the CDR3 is TGTGCCAGCAGTTTAGGGGGGAGGAAGTATTTT.

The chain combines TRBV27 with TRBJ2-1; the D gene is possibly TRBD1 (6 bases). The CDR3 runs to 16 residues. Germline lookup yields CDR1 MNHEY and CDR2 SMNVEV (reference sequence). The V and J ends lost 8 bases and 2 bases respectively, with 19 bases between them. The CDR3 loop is CASGTRQAPTYNEQFF. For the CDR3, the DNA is TGTGCCAGCGGAACCAGACAGGCTCCGACCTACAATGAGCAGTTCTTC.

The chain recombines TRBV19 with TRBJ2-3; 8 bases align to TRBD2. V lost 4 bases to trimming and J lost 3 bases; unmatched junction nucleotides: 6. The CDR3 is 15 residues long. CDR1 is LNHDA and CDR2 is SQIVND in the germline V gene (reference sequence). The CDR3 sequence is CASSKGSGGTDTQYF. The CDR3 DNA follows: TGTGCCAGTAGTAAGGGGTCGGGGGGGACAGATACGCAGTATTTT.

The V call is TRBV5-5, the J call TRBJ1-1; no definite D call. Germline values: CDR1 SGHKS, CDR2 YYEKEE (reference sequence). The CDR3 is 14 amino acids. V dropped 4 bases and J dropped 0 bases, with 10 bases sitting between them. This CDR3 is CASSPFNMNTEAFF. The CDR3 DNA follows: TGTGCCAGCAGCCCTTTCAACATGAACACTGAAGCTTTCTTT.

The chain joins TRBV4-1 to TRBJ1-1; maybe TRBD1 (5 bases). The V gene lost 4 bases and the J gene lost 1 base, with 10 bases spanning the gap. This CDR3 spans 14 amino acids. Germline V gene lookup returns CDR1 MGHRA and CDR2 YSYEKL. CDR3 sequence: CASSLGTGNTEAFF. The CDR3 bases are TGCGCCAGCAGCCTCGGGACGGGGAACACTGAAGCTTTCTTT.

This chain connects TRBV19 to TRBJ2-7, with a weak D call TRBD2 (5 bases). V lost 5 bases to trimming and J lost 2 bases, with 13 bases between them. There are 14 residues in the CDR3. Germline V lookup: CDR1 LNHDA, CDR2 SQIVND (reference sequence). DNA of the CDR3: TGTGCCAGTAGTCACCGGGGAAACCCCTACGAGCAGTACTTC. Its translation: CASSHRGNPYEQYF. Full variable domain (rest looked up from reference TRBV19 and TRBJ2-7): DGGITQSPKYLFRKEGQNVTLSCEQNLNHDAMYWYRQDPGQGLRLIYYSQIVNDFQKGDIAEGYSVSREKKESFPLTVTSAQKNPTAFYLCASSHRGNPYEQYFGPGTRLTVT.

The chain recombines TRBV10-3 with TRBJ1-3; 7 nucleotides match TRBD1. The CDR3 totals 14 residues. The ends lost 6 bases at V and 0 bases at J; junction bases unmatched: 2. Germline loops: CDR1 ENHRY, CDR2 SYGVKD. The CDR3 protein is CAIRGTDSGNTIYF. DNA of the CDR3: TGTGCCATCAGGGGGACAGACTCTGGAAACACCATATATTTT.

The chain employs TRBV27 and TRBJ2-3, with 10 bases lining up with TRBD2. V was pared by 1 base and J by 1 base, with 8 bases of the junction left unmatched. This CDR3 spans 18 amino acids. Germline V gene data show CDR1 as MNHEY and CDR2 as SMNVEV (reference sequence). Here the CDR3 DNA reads TGTGCCAGCAGTTTATTCATTGGTACTAGCGGGGGCACAGATACGCAGTATTTT. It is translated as CASSLFIGTSGGTDTQYF.

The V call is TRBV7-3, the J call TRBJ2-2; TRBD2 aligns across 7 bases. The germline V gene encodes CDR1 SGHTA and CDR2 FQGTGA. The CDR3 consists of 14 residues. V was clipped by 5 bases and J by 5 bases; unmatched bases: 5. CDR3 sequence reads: CASSPRAGTGELFF. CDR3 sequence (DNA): TGTGCCAGCAGCCCCCGAGCGGGGACCGGGGAGCTGTTTTTT.

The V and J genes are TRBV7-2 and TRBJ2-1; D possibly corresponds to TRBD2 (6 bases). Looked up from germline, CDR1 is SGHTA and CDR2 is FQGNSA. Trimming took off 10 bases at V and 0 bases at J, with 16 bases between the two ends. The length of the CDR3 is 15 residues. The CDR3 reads CATSRGPSSYNEQFF. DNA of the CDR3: TGTGCCACCTCGCGGGGCCCTAGCTCCTACAATGAGCAGTTCTTC.

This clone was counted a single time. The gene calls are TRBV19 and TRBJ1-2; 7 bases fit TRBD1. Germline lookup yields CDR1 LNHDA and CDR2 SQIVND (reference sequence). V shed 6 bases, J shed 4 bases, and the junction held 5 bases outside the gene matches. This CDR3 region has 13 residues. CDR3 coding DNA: TGTGCCAGTAGGGTCGGGACAGCCTATGGCTACACCTTC. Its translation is CASRVGTAYGYTF.